This TCR beta chain was sequenced in a study of T cell responses to AZD1222 COVID-19 vaccine. Study-level findings and limits: Females outnumbered males among donors, who were mostly white British; clonal diversity was possibly underestimated.

Concerning this clone: Its matching antigen is unknown. At one boundary the junction diverges from the germline segment, which might be a read error.

Measured with immunoSEQ multiplex PCR; TCRdb has only the in-frame clones, and not every one. The repertoire consists of around 150,000 clones, with roughly 92% occurring once and the leading ten covering around 1.3%. The germline gives CDR1 LGHNA, CDR2 YNFKEQ. The CDR3 runs to 13 residues. This chain uses TRBV4-2 with TRBJ2-1, with TRBD2 matching over 7 bases. Sample: peripheral blood, taken on day 0 of AZD1222 vaccination. The sequence derives from an adult in good health. The CDR3 DNA sequence: TGTGCCAGCAGCCAAGGCCGGGACTATGATCAGTTCTTC. As protein: CASSQGRDYDQFF.